The clone carrying this TCR beta chain was detected a few times. These data come from a study of spatial heterogeneity in lung cancer. The CDR3 is 16 residues long. Per germline, CDR1 SGHRS and CDR2 YFSETQ. Trimming took 0 bases from V and 0 from J, leaving 13 bases between them. The presence of a unique molecular identifier marked each TCR cDNA molecule. TCRdb recomputed calls from the 5' RACE reads with MiXCR, one row per CDR3 protein. The sample lists tens of thousands of distinct CDR3 sequences; 4.6% were seen once. Sample time point: sample taken at primary tumor resection. Whole RNA obtained from tumor, nontumor lung or frozen PBMC underwent sequencing without sorting.

The chain recombines TRBV5-1 with TRBJ2-7; TRBD2 is a possible D gene (6 bases). The sequence derives from a male donor with early-stage non-small cell lung cancer. The material was PBMCs, obtained at surgery. CDR3 coding DNA: TGCGCCAGCAGCTTGGGGGTGCTAGCGACCTCCTACGAGCAGTACTTC. The encoded protein is CASSLGVLATSYEQYF.